This T cell receptor beta chain was profiled in a study of OX40 agonist ivuxolimab in advanced cancers. Study context: Previous treatment with anti-PD-1, anti-PD-L1 or anti-CTLA-4 therapy was allowed; about 40% had received some.

The V gene's germline CDR1 is MNHEY and CDR2 SVGAGI. There are 13 residues in the CDR3. Trimming cost V 10 bases and J 5 bases, with 18 bases left between them. Clones were sequenced by immunoSEQ multiplex PCR, and TCRdb holds only the in-frame ones, with some missing. The sample lists about 93,000 clones, roughly 89% occurring once. The specimen was CD4+ or CD8+ T cells sorted from blood, collected in a trial of the OX40 agonist ivuxolimab. The clonotype was recovered from an adult with an advanced solid tumor such as melanoma, head and neck, liver or kidney cancer. This chain joins TRBV6-5 and TRBJ2-7; D possibly corresponds to TRBD1 (5 bases). The CDR3 protein is CATRPPQGNEQYF. CDR3 nucleotides: TGTGCCACGAGGCCTCCCCAGGGAAACGAGCAGTACTTC.